The 8 T cell receptor beta chains given below trace back to one sample, sequenced in a study of blood T cell repertoires in COVID-19. TCRdb's table, derived via immunoSEQ multiplex PCR, lists solely in-frame clones and lacks some. Found here are hundreds of thousands of clones, roughly 85% of them singletons; the top ten hold around 9.8%. The sample taken for sequencing was PBMCs or T cells enriched from blood (not recorded which). The receptors were sampled from a woman in her fifties or sixties with acute COVID-19.

The J gene is TRBJ1-2, the V gene TRBV30; maybe TRBD1 (5 bases). Trimming left V 0 bases short and J 6 bases short, with 11 bases between. The germline V gene encodes CDR1 GTSNPN and CDR2 SVGIG (reference sequence). The CDR3 is 13 amino acids. The CDR3 spells CAWSVAGRHGYTF. The CDR3, as DNA: TGTGCCTGGAGTGTGGCAGGGAGGCATGGCTACACCTTC. The full variable domain, its missing parts supplied by reference TRBV30 and TRBJ1-2, is SQTIHQWPATLVQPVGSPLSLECTVEGTSNPNLYWYRQAAGRGLQLLFYSVGIGQISSEVPQNLSASRPQDRQFILSSKKLLLSDSGFYLCAWSVAGRHGYTFGSGTRLTVV.

This clone is a singleton in its sample. V gene TRBV5-1 combines with J gene TRBJ2-5; maybe TRBD2 (5 bases). The CDR3 has 16 residues. Germline assignment: CDR1 SGHRS and CDR2 YFSETQ. V lost 0 bases, J lost 2 bases, and 14 bases lay in between. CDR3 loop: CASSLEREGGQETQYF. Written as DNA, the CDR3 is TGCGCCAGCAGCTTGGAAAGGGAAGGAGGACAAGAGACCCAGTACTTC.

The rearrangement joins TRBV2 to TRBJ1-6; D gene uncertain. V was pared by 1 base and J by 6 bases, with 10 bases between. In germline, CDR1 is SNHLY, CDR2 FYNNEI. The CDR3 is made up of 15 amino acids. CDR3 DNA: TGTGCCAGCAGTGAAGACGGGATAAGTAATTCACCCCTCCACTTT. This translates into CASSEDGISNSPLHF.

The chain employs TRBV19 and TRBJ1-6, with 7 bases lining up with TRBD1. V gave up 4 bases and J gave up 5 bases; unmatched junction bases: 5. Germline V gene data show CDR1 as LNHDA and CDR2 as SQIVND (reference sequence). This CDR3 has 15 residues. The CDR3 nucleotides read TGTGCCAGTAGTACCGGACAGGCCCATAATTCACCCCTCCACTTT. This sequence encodes CASSTGQAHNSPLHF.

The chain employs TRBV5-1 and TRBJ1-2, with unresolved D. The CDR3 is 13 amino acids. V was shortened by 4 bases and J by 4 bases, with 11 bases between the two germline ends. From germline, CDR1 is SGHRS and CDR2 YFSETQ. The DNA for the CDR3 is TGCGCCAGCAGCCGGGGTGAAGCCTATGGCTACACCTTC. Amino acids: CASSRGEAYGYTF.

The V call is TRBV7-2, the J call TRBJ2-3; a weak D match, TRBD2 (7 bases). Germline CDR1 SGHTA, CDR2 FQGNSA. V was trimmed by 1 base and J by 4 bases, leaving 15 bases between them. This CDR3 spans 16 amino acids. CDR3 residues: CASSLEGGVLADTQYF. The CDR3 DNA reads as TGTGCCAGCAGCTTAGAGGGGGGGGTTTTAGCAGATACGCAGTATTTT.

This rearrangement joins TRBV27 to TRBJ1-2; 7 bases are shared with TRBD1. The CDR3 is 15 residues long. Germline CDR1 reads MNHEY; CDR2 reads SMNVEV (reference sequence). With V trimmed by 2 bases and J by 2 bases, 5 bases remained unmatched. CDR3 DNA sequence: TGTGCCAGCAGTTTAACTCAACAGGGGAACTATGGCTACACCTTC. Its translation is CASSLTQQGNYGYTF.

The chain carries TRBV6-5 and TRBJ1-2; 7 bases match TRBD1. The V and J ends lost 2 bases and 5 bases, in that order; junction bases with no gene match: 11. From germline, CDR1 is MNHEY and CDR2 SVGAGI. The CDR3 contains 16 residues. The CDR3 DNA follows: TGTGCCAGCAGTTACCCCAGACAGGGTGTCGGGTATGGCTACACCTTC. This encodes CASSYPRQGVGYGYTF.